Only one count was recorded for the clone carrying this T cell receptor beta chain. Repertoires were generated with immunoSEQ multiplex PCR, while TCRdb's copy carries only in-frame clones and drops some. Of fewer than 200,000 clones listed, 65% to 90% were seen once; the top ten hold 7%. These data belong to a study of blood T cell repertoires in COVID-19. V was shortened by 0 bases and J by 10 bases, with 10 bases between the two germline ends. Germline lookup yields CDR1 SGHTA and CDR2 FQGNSA. The CDR3 sequence is 13 residues long. The clonotype was recovered from a woman aged 40 to 50 with COVID-19, enrolled during active disease. The sequenced sample consisted of peripheral blood. The chain recombines TRBV7-2 with TRBJ2-1; D gene uncertain. The CDR3 DNA sequence: TGTGCCAGCAGCTTAGCGTGGAGAAGCGAGCAGTTCTTC. Protein sequence: CASSLAWRSEQFF.